Described below is a single T cell receptor beta chain sequence and its context. This sample is drawn from a study of metastatic and nonmetastatic thyroid tumors. Study overall: Thyroid patients, malignant and benign, had repertoires compared across blood and tumor or nodule tissue.

Trimming removed 9 bases from V and 6 bases from J, with 17 bases in between. The CDR3 extends over 13 amino acids. CDR1 and CDR2 (germline): MNHEY, SVGEGT. Thyroid surgery was performed in patients who had received no treatment beforehand. Methods used by the authors: Variation in CDR3 across clinicopathological groups served as the basis for constructing a distant-metastasis classifier in papillary thyroid cancer. TCRdb re-called the PCR reads via MiXCR. These V and J calls rely on TCRdb rather than the paper's analysis. The data contain about 35,000 clones, roughly 29% of them seen just once; the ten biggest clones take up around 7.6%.

The clonotype originates from a female donor with papillary thyroid cancer or a benign thyroid nodule (not recorded which). Some clones in this sample may be carry-over from other donors' samples. What was sequenced was blood. The V call is TRBV6-2 or TRBV6-3, the J call TRBJ1-1; D ambiguous. CDR3 sequence (DNA): TGTGCCAGTAGTCCCGCCCCGGTGGCTGAAGCTTTCTTT. Translated: CASSPAPVAEAFF.